These T cell receptor beta chains were read from a single sample in a study of naive and memory T cell subsets. Using its own MiXCR run on the UMI-ligation and nested PCR reads, TCRdb lists one record per CDR3 protein. Among tens of thousands of distinct CDR3 sequences listed, about 10% were seen once. The specimen sequenced was naive CD8+ T cells from blood. Receptor source: a human donor in good health. Both conserved end residues are part of each CDR3. Fields, in order: D gene, V gene, J gene, clone size, CDR3 protein, CDR3 DNA. A D gene is named only where the DNA matches it firmly. A clone size is listed for some rows: how often the clone was seen (once, few, many), or a class if it is expanded.

>TRBD2|TRBV5-4|TRBJ2-1|few
CASSIKRETYNEQFF
TGTGCCAGCAGCATCAAGCGGGAGACCTACAATGAGCAGTTCTTC
>NA|TRBV2|TRBJ2-1|few
CASSEPGINEQFF
TGTGCCAGCAGTGAACCGGGTATCAATGAGCAGTTCTTC
>NA|TRBV20-1|TRBJ1-1|many
CSGRSYMNTEAFF
TGCAGCGGGAGGAGTTACATGAACACTGAAGCTTTCTTT
>NA|TRBV27|TRBJ2-1|many
CASSSSSSYNEQFF
TGTGCCAGCAGTTCCTCAAGCTCCTACAATGAGCAGTTCTTC
>NA|TRBV9|TRBJ2-5|many
CASSDDGGVQETQYF
TGTGCCAGCAGCGATGACGGCGGGGTACAAGAGACCCAGTACTTC
>TRBD2|TRBV10-3|TRBJ2-3|few
CAIRTSGTTDTQYF
TGTGCCATCCGGACTAGCGGGACCACAGATACGCAGTATTTT
>TRBD1|TRBV2|TRBJ2-7|few
CASTRGDRGYEQYF
TGTGCCAGCACCAGAGGGGACAGGGGGTACGAGCAGTACTTC
>NA|TRBV12-3/TRBV12-4|TRBJ2-3|NA
CASSLVTRDAREGRDTQYF
TGTGCCAGCAGTTTGGTCACCCGGGACGCAAGAGAAGGAAGAGATACGCAGTATTTT
>NA|TRBV5-4|TRBJ2-1|NA
CASSLGYEQFF
TGTGCCAGCAGCTTGGGCTATGAGCAGTTCTTC
>NA|TRBV5-6|TRBJ2-2|NA
CASSLIFGSGTGELFF
TGTGCCAGCAGCTTGATTTTTGGGTCCGGCACCGGGGAGCTGTTTTTT
>NA|TRBV11-3|TRBJ2-1|NA
CASSFEGGSYNEQFF
TGTGCCAGCAGCTTCGAGGGCGGTTCCTACAATGAGCAGTTCTTC
>NA|TRBV5-5|TRBJ2-7|NA
CASSLLKGRSYEQYF
TGTGCCAGCAGCCTGCTAAAGGGCAGAAGCTACGAGCAGTACTTC
>TRBD1|TRBV29-1|TRBJ1-2|NA
CSVDDRDYGYTF
TGCAGCGTCGACGACAGGGACTATGGCTACACCTTC
>NA|TRBV20-1|TRBJ2-1|NA
CSARDSTAAQPYNEQFF
TGCAGTGCTAGAGATTCAACAGCGGCCCAACCATACAATGAGCAGTTCTTC
>NA|TRBV5-6|TRBJ2-2|NA
CASSFGATGELFF
TGTGCCAGCAGCTTTGGGGCGACCGGGGAGCTGTTTTTT
>TRBD2|TRBV20-1|TRBJ2-1|few
CSAPAGPASYNEQFF
TGCAGTGCTCCAGCGGGGCCGGCCTCCTACAATGAGCAGTTCTTC
>NA|TRBV7-6|TRBJ2-5|many
CASSPPNGETQYF
TGTGCCAGCAGCCCTCCCAATGGAGAGACCCAGTACTTC
>NA|TRBV29-1|TRBJ2-6|many
CSVGHIDSGANVLTF
TGCAGCGTTGGGCATATTGACTCTGGGGCCAACGTCCTGACTTTC
>NA|TRBV28|TRBJ1-1|NA
CASSLKWGRDTEAFF
TGTGCCAGCAGTTTAAAATGGGGGCGGGACACTGAAGCTTTCTTT
>NA|TRBV28|TRBJ2-1|few
CASSLFSGESRDEQFF
TGTGCCAGCAGTTTATTTAGTGGGGAATCGAGGGATGAGCAGTTCTTC
>TRBD2|TRBV5-4|TRBJ2-5|NA
CASSTGLAGQETQYF
TGTGCCAGCAGTACCGGACTAGCGGGACAAGAGACCCAGTACTTC
>TRBD2|TRBV27|TRBJ2-2|NA
CASSLGLYGELFF
TGTGCCAGCAGTTTGGGACTATACGGGGAGCTGTTTTTT
>NA|TRBV7-9|TRBJ2-1|many
CASSPLRTESAYNEQFF
TGTGCCAGCAGCCCCTTGAGGACAGAATCTGCCTACAATGAGCAGTTCTTC
>NA|TRBV6-7|TRBJ1-6|few
CARRNDPRAYNSPLHF
TGTGCCCGCCGGAACGACCCGAGGGCCTACAATTCACCCCTCCACTTT
>NA|TRBV12-3/TRBV12-4|TRBJ1-5|many
CASSSGDINQPQHF
TGTGCCAGCAGTTCCGGGGACATCAATCAGCCCCAGCATTTT
>TRBD2|TRBV11-2|TRBJ2-3|few
CASSWGLAGNADTQYF
TGTGCCAGCAGCTGGGGACTAGCGGGAAATGCAGATACGCAGTATTTT
>NA|TRBV7-9|TRBJ2-1|many
CASSLASRDQFF
TGTGCCAGCAGCCTAGCGTCGAGGGACCAGTTCTTC
>NA|TRBV30|TRBJ2-7|few
CAGSGDSSYEQYF
TGTGCCGGTAGCGGGGACAGTTCCTACGAGCAGTACTTC
>NA|TRBV19|TRBJ2-1|many
CASSMMYISSDEQFF
TGTGCCAGTAGTATGATGTATATCTCTTCCGATGAGCAGTTCTTC
>NA|TRBV7-2|TRBJ1-6|NA
CASSSGDAYNSPLHF
TGTGCCAGCAGCTCGGGGGACGCTTATAATTCACCCCTCCACTTT
>NA|TRBV14|TRBJ2-7|NA
CASSQEGSRFYSYEQYF
TGTGCCAGCAGCCAAGAGGGCAGCCGTTTTTACTCCTACGAGCAGTACTTC
>NA|TRBV7-6|TRBJ2-5|few
CASSLVDTSQETQYF
TGTGCCAGCAGCTTAGTTGACACAAGCCAAGAGACCCAGTACTTC
>NA|TRBV11-2|TRBJ1-3|many
CASSLEVYSGNTIYF
TGTGCCAGCAGCTTAGAGGTCTACTCTGGAAACACCATATATTTT
>TRBD1|TRBV6-6|TRBJ1-1|NA
CASRGTGTTEAFF
TGTGCCAGCAGAGGGACAGGGACCACTGAAGCTTTCTTT
>TRBD1|TRBV10-1|TRBJ2-2|few
CASSETGTVNTGELFF
TGCGCCAGCAGTGAGACCGGGACAGTGAACACCGGGGAGCTGTTTTTT
>TRBD1|TRBV29-1|TRBJ2-7|few
CSVGQGLEQYF
TGCAGCGTTGGACAGGGGCTCGAGCAGTACTTC
>TRBD2|TRBV29-1|TRBJ2-1|NA
CSVEGTSGSDEQFF
TGCAGCGTTGAAGGGACTAGCGGGAGCGATGAGCAGTTCTTC
>NA|TRBV6-1|TRBJ1-1|many
CASSYDRRNTEAFF
TGTGCCAGCAGCTATGACAGGCGGAACACTGAAGCTTTCTTT
>NA|TRBV14|TRBJ2-3|few
CASSHPIRSLTQYF
TGTGCCAGCAGCCATCCCATTAGGAGCTTAACGCAGTATTTT
>TRBD2|TRBV20-1|TRBJ2-1|NA
CSATDQLADYYNEQFF
TGCAGTGCTACAGACCAACTAGCGGATTATTACAATGAGCAGTTCTTC
>NA|TRBV12-3/TRBV12-4|TRBJ1-1|NA
CASSLKLFSLAEAFF
TGTGCCAGCAGCTTAAAACTTTTTTCGTTAGCTGAAGCTTTCTTT
>NA|TRBV7-8|TRBJ2-7|few
CASSPRTLSYEQYF
TGTGCCAGCAGCCCGCGGACTCTCTCCTACGAGCAGTACTTC
>NA|TRBV2|TRBJ2-7|many
CASTKNSYEQYF
TGTGCCAGCACAAAGAACTCCTACGAGCAGTACTTC
>TRBD1|TRBV20-1|TRBJ2-7|many
CSARDLGDSEQYF
TGCAGTGCTAGAGATCTTGGGGACAGTGAGCAGTACTTC
>NA|TRBV29-1|TRBJ1-1|few
CSVGFGAPDAFF
TGCAGCGTTGGTTTCGGGGCACCCGATGCTTTCTTT
>NA|TRBV27|TRBJ1-4|NA
CASNEGGGGEKLFF
TGTGCCAGCAACGAGGGGGGGGGAGGGGAAAAACTGTTTTTT
>NA|TRBV11-2|TRBJ2-5|few
CASSSSSGKETQYF
TGTGCCAGCAGCTCCTCTTCGGGGAAAGAGACCCAGTACTTC
>NA|TRBV19|TRBJ1-5|many
CASEGYSNQPQHF
TGTGCCAGCGAGGGGTATAGCAATCAGCCCCAGCATTTT
>TRBD2|TRBV20-1|TRBJ2-1|many
CSARGGGDPGPSYNEQFF
TGCAGTGCTAGAGGGGGGGGGGACCCCGGGCCCTCCTACAATGAGCAGTTCTTC
>TRBD2|TRBV2|TRBJ2-3|NA
CASSAGLAGEPDTQYF
TGTGCCAGCAGTGCCGGACTAGCGGGAGAGCCAGATACGCAGTATTTT
>NA|TRBV6-1|TRBJ2-1|many
CASSEVGNEQFF
TGTGCCAGCAGTGAAGTCGGAAATGAGCAGTTCTTC
>TRBD1|TRBV28|TRBJ2-5|many
CASRNDRGLQETQYF
TGTGCCAGCAGAAATGACAGGGGGCTTCAAGAGACCCAGTACTTC
>TRBD2|TRBV9|TRBJ2-1|many
CASSVDLSGRVDNEQFF
TGTGCCAGCAGCGTAGACCTTAGCGGGAGGGTAGACAATGAGCAGTTCTTC
>NA|TRBV19|TRBJ1-5|few
CASIQDHSNQPQHF
TGTGCCAGTATACAGGATCATAGCAATCAGCCCCAGCATTTT
>NA|TRBV3-1|TRBJ1-5|many
CASGGGGQPQHF
TGTGCCAGCGGGGGAGGGGGACAGCCCCAGCATTTT
>NA|TRBV7-2|TRBJ2-5|many
CASSLALVTENQETQYF
TGTGCCAGCAGCTTAGCTCTCGTTACAGAGAACCAAGAGACCCAGTACTTC
>NA|TRBV7-9|TRBJ2-7|few
CASSSVRTWEQYF
TGTGCCAGCAGCTCAGTCCGGACCTGGGAGCAGTACTTC
>TRBD2|TRBV7-8|TRBJ2-1|few
CASSLGVSATSGRNEQFF
TGTGCCAGCAGCTTAGGAGTGTCGGCCACTAGCGGGAGAAATGAGCAGTTCTTC
>TRBD2|TRBV20-1|TRBJ2-1|few
CSAIRLAYYNEQFF
TGCAGTGCTATCCGACTAGCTTACTACAATGAGCAGTTCTTC